This T cell receptor (beta chain) comes out of a study of blood T cell repertoires in COVID-19. The wider study: Resolution of symptoms, clearance, or two negative PCRs was present in recovered Cohort 3 donors. Sample material is recorded as cDNA or gDNA derived from T cells, B-cell-depleted T cells, or PBMCs.

Libraries were prepared by immunoSEQ multiplex PCR; TCRdb keeps only in-frame clonotypes and omits some of them. The data hold 210,000 or so clones, with roughly 90% observed a single time. CDR1 and CDR2 (germline): GTSNPN, SVGIG (reference sequence). Deletions cut 2 bases from V and 12 bases from J, with 14 bases between. The CDR3 has 13 residues. Clinical histories supplied by participants themselves formed the basis of cohort assignment. The chain recombines TRBV30 with TRBJ1-6, with D uncertain. Sequenced input: PBMCs or T cells enriched from blood (not recorded which). The receptor comes from a woman between 50 and 59 years old in a cohort exposed to, infected with or recovered from COVID-19 (not recorded which). The CDR3 region is CAWSITAFGPLHF. The CDR3 DNA follows: TGTGCCTGGAGTATCACAGCATTCGGACCCCTCCACTTT. The variable domain in full, completed from reference TRBV30 and TRBJ1-6, reads SQTIHQWPATLVQPVGSPLSLECTVEGTSNPNLYWYRQAAGRGLQLLFYSVGIGQISSEVPQNLSASRPQDRQFILSSKKLLLSDSGFYLCAWSITAFGPLHFGNGTRLTVT.